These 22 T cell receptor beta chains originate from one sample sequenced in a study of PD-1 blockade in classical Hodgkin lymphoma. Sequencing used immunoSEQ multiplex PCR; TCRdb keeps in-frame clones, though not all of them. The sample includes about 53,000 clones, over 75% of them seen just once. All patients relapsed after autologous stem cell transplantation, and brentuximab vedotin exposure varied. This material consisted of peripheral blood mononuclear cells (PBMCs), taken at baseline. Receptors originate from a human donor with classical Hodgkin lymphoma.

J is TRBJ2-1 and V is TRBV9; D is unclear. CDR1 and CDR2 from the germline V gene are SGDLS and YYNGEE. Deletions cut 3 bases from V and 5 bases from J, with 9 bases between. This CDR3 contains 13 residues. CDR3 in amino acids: CASSEKYHNEQFF. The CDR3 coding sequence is TGTGCCAGCAGCGAGAAGTATCACAATGAGCAGTTCTTC.

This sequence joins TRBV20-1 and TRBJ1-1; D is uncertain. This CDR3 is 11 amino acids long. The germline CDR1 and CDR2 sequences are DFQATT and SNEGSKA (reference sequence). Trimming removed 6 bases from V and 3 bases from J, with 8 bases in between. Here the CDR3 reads CSASAYTEAFF. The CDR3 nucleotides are TGCAGTGCCTCAGCCTACACTGAAGCTTTCTTT.

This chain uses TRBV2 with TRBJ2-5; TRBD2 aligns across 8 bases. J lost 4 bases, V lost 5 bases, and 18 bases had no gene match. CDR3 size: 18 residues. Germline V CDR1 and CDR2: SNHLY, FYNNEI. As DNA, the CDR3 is TGTGCCAGCAGTTTTGGTATGACCAGCGGGAGTAAGGGAGAGACCCAGTACTTC. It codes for CASSFGMTSGSKGETQYF. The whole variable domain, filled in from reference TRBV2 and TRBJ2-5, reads EPEVTQTPSHQVTQMGQEVILRCVPISNHLYFYWYRQILGQKVEFLVSFYNNEISEKSEIFDDQFSVERPDGSNFTLKIRSTKLEDSAMYFCASSFGMTSGSKGETQYFGPGTRLLVL.

The CDR3 reads CASSFLDSTDTQYF. The CDR3 coding sequence is TGTGCCAGCAGTTTCCTCGACAGCACAGATACGCAGTATTTT. The chain has TRBV6-5 and TRBJ2-3; D gene ambiguous. This CDR3 comprises 14 residues. Trimming stripped 4 bases from V and 0 bases from J, with 8 bases between. The germline gives CDR1 MNHEY, CDR2 SVGAGI.

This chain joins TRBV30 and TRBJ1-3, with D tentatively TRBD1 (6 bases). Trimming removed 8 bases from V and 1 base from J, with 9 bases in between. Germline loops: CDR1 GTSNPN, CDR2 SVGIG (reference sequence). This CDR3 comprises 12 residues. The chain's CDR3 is CARGASGNTIYF. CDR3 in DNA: TGTGCCCGGGGGGCTTCTGGAAACACCATATATTTT. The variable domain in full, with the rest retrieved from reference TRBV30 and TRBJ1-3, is SQTIHQWPATLVQPVGSPLSLECTVEGTSNPNLYWYRQAAGRGLQLLFYSVGIGQISSEVPQNLSASRPQDRQFILSSKKLLLSDSGFYLCARGASGNTIYFGEGSWLTVV.

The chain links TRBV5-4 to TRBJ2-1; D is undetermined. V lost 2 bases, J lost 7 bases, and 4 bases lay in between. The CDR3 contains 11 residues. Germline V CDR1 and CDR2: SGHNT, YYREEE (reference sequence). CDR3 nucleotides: TGTGCCAGCAGCTTCTTTAATGAGCAGTTCTTC. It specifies CASSFFNEQFF.

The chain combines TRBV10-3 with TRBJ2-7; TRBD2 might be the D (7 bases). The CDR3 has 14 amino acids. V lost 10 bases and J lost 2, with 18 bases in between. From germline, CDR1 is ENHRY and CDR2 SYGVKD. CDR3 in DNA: TGTGCCACCCGAGGGGGGGGTCAACCCTACGAGCAGTACTTC. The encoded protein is CATRGGGQPYEQYF.

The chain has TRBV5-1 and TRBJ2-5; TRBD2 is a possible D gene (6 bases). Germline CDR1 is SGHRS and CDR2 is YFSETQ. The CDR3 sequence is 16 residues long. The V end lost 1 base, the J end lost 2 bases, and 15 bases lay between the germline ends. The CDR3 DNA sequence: TGCGCCAGCAGCTTGACGTTGGTGGAGGGGCAAGAGACCCAGTACTTC. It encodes CASSLTLVEGQETQYF. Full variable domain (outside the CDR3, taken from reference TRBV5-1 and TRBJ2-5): KAGVTQTPRYLIKTRGQQVTLSCSPISGHRSVSWYQQTPGQGLQFLFEYFSETQRNKGNFPGRFSGRQFSNSRSEMNVSTLELGDSALYLCASSLTLVEGQETQYFGPGTRLLVL.

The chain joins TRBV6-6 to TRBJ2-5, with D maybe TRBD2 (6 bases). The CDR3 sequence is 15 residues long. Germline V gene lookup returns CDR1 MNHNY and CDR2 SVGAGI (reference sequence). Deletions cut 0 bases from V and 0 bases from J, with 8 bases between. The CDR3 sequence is CASSYSPSDQETQYF. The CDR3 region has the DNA TGTGCCAGCAGTTACTCGCCTAGCGACCAAGAGACCCAGTACTTC.

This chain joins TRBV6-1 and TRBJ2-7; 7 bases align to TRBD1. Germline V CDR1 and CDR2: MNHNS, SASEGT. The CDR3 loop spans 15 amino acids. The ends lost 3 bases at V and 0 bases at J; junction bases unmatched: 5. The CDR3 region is CASSDGQVSSYEQYV. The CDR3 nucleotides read TGTGCCAGCAGTGATGGACAGGTGAGCTCCTACGAGCAGTACGTC.

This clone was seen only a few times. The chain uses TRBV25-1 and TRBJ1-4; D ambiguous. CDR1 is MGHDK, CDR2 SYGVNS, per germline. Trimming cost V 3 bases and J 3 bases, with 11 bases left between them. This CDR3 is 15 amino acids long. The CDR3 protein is CASSDLPDANEKLFF. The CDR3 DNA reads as TGTGCCAGCAGTGACCTTCCGGATGCTAATGAAAAACTGTTTTTT.

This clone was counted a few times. The CDR3 DNA reads as TGTGCCAGCAGCCCCCGGACTAGCGGGAGAGTCGATGAGCAGTTCTTC. Encoded protein: CASSPRTSGRVDEQFF. The rearrangement joins TRBV9 to TRBJ2-1; 13 nucleotides agree with TRBD2. This CDR3 contains 16 residues. V was pared by 4 bases and J by 8 bases, with 9 bases of the junction left unmatched. The germline V gene encodes CDR1 SGDLS and CDR2 YYNGEE.

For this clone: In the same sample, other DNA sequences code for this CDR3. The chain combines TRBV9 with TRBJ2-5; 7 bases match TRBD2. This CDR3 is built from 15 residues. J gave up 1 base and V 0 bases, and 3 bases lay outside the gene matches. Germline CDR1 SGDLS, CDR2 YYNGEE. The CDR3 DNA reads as TGTGCCAGCAGCGTAGCGGGAGGCCCCCAAGAGACCCAGTACTTC. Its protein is CASSVAGGPQETQYF. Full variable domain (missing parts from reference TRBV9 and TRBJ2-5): DSGVTQTPKHLITATGQRVTLRCSPRSGDLSVYWYQQSLDQGLQFLIQYYNGEERAKGNILERFSAQQFPDLHSELNLSSLELGDSALYFCASSVAGGPQETQYFGPGTRLLVL.

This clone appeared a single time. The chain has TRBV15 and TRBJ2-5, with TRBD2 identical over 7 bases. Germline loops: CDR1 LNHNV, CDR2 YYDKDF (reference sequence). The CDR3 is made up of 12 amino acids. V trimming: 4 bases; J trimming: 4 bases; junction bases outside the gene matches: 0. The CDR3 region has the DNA TGTGCCACCAGCACGGGAGGAGAGACCCAGTACTTC. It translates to CATSTGGETQYF. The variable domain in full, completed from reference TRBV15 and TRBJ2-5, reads DAMVIQNPRYQVTQFGKPVTLSCSQTLNHNVMYWYQQKSSQAPKLLFHYYDKDFNNEADTPDNFQSRRPNTSFCFLDIRSPGLGDTAMYLCATSTGGETQYFGPGTRLLVL.

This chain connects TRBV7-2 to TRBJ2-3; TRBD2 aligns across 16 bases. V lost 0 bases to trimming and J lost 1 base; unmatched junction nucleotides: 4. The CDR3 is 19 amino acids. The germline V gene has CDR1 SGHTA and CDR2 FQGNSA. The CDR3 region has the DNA TGTGCCAGCAGCTTAGCGGGGACTAGCGGGAGGGCGGGCACAGATACGCAGTATTTT. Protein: CASSLAGTSGRAGTDTQYF.

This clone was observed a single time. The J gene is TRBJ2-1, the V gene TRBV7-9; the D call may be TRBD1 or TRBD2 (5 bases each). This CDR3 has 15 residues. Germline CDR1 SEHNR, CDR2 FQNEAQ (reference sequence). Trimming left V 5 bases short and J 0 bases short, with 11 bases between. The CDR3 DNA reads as TGTGCCAGCAGCGTTGAGGGGTTCTCCTACAATGAGCAGTTCTTC. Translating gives CASSVEGFSYNEQFF.

CDR3 sequence reads: CASSAPTRRGFNYGYTF. The DNA for the CDR3 is TGTGCCAGCAGCGCCCCGACTCGCAGGGGCTTTAACTATGGCTACACCTTC. The chain combines TRBV5-6 with TRBJ1-2; weak D call: TRBD1 (6 bases). CDR1 and CDR2 (germline): SGHDT, YYEEEE. V was pared by 4 bases and J by 1 base, with 20 bases between. The CDR3 spans 17 residues.

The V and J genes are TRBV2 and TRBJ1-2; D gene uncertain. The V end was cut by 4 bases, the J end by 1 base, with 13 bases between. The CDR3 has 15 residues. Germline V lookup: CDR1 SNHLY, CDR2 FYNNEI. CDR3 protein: CASSGGQDLNYGYTF. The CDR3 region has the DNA TGTGCCAGCAGTGGGGGTCAGGACCTTAACTATGGCTACACCTTC.

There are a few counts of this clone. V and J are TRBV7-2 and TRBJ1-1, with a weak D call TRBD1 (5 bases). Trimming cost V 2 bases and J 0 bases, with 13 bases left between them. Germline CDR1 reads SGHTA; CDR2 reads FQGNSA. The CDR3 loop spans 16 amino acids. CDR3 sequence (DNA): TGTGCCAGCAGCTTAACAAGGAGGGGCATGAACACTGAAGCTTTCTTT. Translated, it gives CASSLTRRGMNTEAFF. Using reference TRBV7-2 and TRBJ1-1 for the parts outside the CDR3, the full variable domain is GAGVSQSPSNKVTEKGKDVELRCDPISGHTALYWYRQSLGQGLEFLIYFQGNSAPDKSGLPSDRFSAERTGGSVSTLTIQRTQQEDSAVYLCASSLTRRGMNTEAFFGQGTRLTVV.

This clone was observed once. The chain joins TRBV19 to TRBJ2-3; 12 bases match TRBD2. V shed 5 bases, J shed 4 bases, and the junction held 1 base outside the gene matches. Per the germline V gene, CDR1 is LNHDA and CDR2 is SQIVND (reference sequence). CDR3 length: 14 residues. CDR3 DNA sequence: TGTGCCAGTAGTGCTAGCGGGAGGGCAGATACGCAGTATTTT. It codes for CASSASGRADTQYF.

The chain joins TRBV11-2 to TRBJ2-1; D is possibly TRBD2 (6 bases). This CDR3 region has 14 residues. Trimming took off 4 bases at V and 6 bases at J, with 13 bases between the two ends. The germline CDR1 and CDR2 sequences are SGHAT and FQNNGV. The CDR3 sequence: CASSSVREANEQFF. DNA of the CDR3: TGTGCCAGCAGCTCCGTTAGGGAGGCCAATGAGCAGTTCTTC. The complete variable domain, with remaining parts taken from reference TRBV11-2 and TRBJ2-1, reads EAGVAQSPRYKIIEKRQSVAFWCNPISGHATLYWYQQILGQGPKLLIQFQNNGVVDDSQLPKDRFSAERLKGVDSTLKIQPAKLEDSAVYLCASSSVREANEQFFGPGTRLTVL.

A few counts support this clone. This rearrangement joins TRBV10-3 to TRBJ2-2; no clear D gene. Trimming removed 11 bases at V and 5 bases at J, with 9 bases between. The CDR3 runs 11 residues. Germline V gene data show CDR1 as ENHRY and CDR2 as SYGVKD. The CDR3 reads CASSPTGELFF. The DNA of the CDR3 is TGTGCCTCCTCCCCAACCGGGGAGCTGTTTTTT.